This T cell receptor (beta chain) was observed in a study of shared clonotypes between healthy human individuals. Concerning this clone: Its antigen remains unknown.

Sequenced by immunoSEQ multiplex PCR; TCRdb stores in-frame clones only, minus some. The sample holds 1,400,000 or so clones, 98% seen once. J was trimmed by 2 bases and V by 7 bases; bases with no gene match: 7. The CDR3 is 14 residues long. Germline CDR1 reads SGHNT; CDR2 reads YYREEE (reference sequence). Study findings and constraints: The naive CD4 repertoires of a handful of donors were compared, and approximately 5.3% of clonotypes were shared. As a rule, naive subsets had a larger estimated richness than memory subsets.

V is TRBV5-4 and J is TRBJ2-3; TRBD1 agrees at 7 bases. This receptor was taken from a man aged 25 to 45 in good health. Sequencing used naive CD4+ T cells sorted from blood. As to subset: CD45RA+ positively selected. CDR3 DNA sequence: TGTGCCAGCCGGACAGGAACAACCACAGATACGCAGTATTTT. It encodes CASRTGTTTDTQYF.